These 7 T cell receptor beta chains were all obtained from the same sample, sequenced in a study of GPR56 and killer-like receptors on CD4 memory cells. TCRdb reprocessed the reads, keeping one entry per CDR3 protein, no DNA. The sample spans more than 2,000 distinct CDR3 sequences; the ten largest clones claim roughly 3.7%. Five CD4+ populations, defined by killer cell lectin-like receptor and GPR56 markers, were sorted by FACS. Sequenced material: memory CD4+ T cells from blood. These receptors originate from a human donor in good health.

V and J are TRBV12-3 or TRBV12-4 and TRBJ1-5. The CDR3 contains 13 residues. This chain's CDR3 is CASSFGTYQPQHF.

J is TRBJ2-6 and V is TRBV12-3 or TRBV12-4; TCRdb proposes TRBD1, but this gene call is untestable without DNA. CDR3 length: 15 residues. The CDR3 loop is CASSFGAGQTFVLTF.

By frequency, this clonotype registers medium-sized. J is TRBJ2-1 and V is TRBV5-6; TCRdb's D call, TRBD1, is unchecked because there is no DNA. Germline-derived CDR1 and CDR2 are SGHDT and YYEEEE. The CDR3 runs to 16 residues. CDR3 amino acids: CASSLGQLRSYNEQFF.

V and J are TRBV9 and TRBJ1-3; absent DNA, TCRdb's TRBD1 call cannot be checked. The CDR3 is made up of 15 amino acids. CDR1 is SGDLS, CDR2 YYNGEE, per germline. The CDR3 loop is CASSVEGTKGNTIYF.

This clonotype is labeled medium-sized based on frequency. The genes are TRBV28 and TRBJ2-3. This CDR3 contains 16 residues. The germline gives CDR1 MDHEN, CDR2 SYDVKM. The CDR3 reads CASSFRLDFSTDTQYF.

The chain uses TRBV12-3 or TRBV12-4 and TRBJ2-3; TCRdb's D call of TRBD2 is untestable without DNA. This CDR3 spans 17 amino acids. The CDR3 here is CASSLQLAGALTDTQYF.

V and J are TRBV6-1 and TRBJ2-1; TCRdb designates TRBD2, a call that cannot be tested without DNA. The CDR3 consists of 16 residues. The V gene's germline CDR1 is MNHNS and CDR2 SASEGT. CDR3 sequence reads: CASRLKKRGVYNEQFF.